This T cell receptor (beta chain) comes out of a study of response to subunit inactivated influenza vaccine. For this clonotype: Its antigen is as yet unknown.

The CDR3 is 16 amino acids. V was trimmed by 1 base and J by 6 bases, leaving 18 bases between them. Per the germline V gene, CDR1 is MNHEY and CDR2 is SMNVEV (reference sequence). TCRdb recomputed calls from the RT-PCR reads with MiXCR, one row per CDR3 protein. The table shows about 500,000 distinct CDR3 sequences, with about an eighth occurring only once. Findings of the study overall: Authors suggested few new T cells are recruited by each seasonal influenza vaccination.

This chain joins TRBV27 and TRBJ1-2, with TRBD1 as a possible D gene (6 bases). The input for sequencing was PBMCs from blood, taken roughly 45 days after vaccination. The receptor was derived from a man in his fifties who received an inactivated influenza vaccine. The DNA for the CDR3 is TGTGCCAGCAGTTTATGGGGCGAAGGGGGGGCGGATGGCTACACCTTC. Amino acid sequence: CASSLWGEGGADGYTF.